This T cell receptor (beta chain) is drawn from a study of T-cell reconstitution after alpha-beta-depleted transplantation in children. Trimming stripped 6 bases from V and 7 bases from J, with 16 bases between. Germline values: CDR1 ENHRY, CDR2 SYGVKD. The CDR3 sequence is 14 residues long. TCRbeta library preparation incorporated unique molecular identifiers. TCRdb reprocessed the PCR reads with MiXCR, giving one entry per CDR3 protein. The data hold about 230,000 distinct CDR3 sequences, with 8% to 9.5% observed a single time. This clonotype was seen many times. This receptor was obtained from a human donor who donated a stem cell graft to a child with acute lymphoblastic leukemia. The chain combines TRBV10-3 with TRBJ1-5; a possible D gene is TRBD1 (5 bases). The material sequenced was PBMCs from the stem cell graft donor, taken from the stem cell graft. The CDR3 is CAISERDFGQPQHF. In DNA form, the CDR3 reads TGTGCCATCAGCGAACGGGACTTTGGACAGCCCCAGCATTTT.